The clone carrying this TCR beta chain was detected many times. No antigen is known for it. Every sample yielded at least 6 million isolated PBMCs. Total RNA extraction produced at least 5.5 micrograms (per sample) for the study. The sample originates from a study of blood T cells in healthy people across ages. Overall study findings and caveats: TCR beta diversity correlated strongly with naive T cell percentage.

The second PCR ran roughly 6 to 12 cycles with a sample-barcoded 5' primer and J-beta primers. MiXCR, applied by TCRdb to the 5' RACE reads, yields one record per CDR3 protein. In the table there are around 1.7 million distinct CDR3 sequences, about 30% of which are singletons. CDR1 is SGHDN, CDR2 FVKESK, per germline. The CDR3 consists of 14 residues. Trimming took off 1 base at V and 10 bases at J, with 11 bases between the two ends. The chain joins TRBV14 to TRBJ2-6; D is possibly TRBD1 or TRBD2 (5 bases each). Sequencing used blood. The receptor's source is a woman in her thirties in good health. CDR3 region: CASSQVGALNVLTF. The CDR3 bases are TGTGCCAGCAGCCAAGTCGGGGCCCTAAACGTCCTGACTTTC.